One sample yielded the 16 T cell receptor beta chains listed below, sequenced in a study of shared clonotypes between healthy human individuals (TCRdb year 2020). The method was the immunoSEQ multiplex PCR assay. Not all clones reach the TCRdb copy of this immuneACCESS table, which keeps in-frame sequences only. Checked studies attribute under half of the gap to unresolved V genes and leave the rest unexplained. The sample table lists under 2,500,000 clones, approximately 96% of them with a count of one. The ten largest clones take up around 0.13% of the sample. The specimen was naive CD4+ T cells sorted from blood. Sample cell subset or site, as interpreted from the label and publication: CD45RA+ positively selected. These receptors all stem from a man younger than 30 in good health.

This chain links TRBV6-4 with TRBJ2-2; the D is unclear. The CDR3 has 11 amino acids. The germline V and J ends were trimmed by 8 bases and 3 bases, with 4 bases remaining between them. The germline V gene has CDR1 MRHNA and CDR2 SNTAGT. CDR3 loop: CASFHTGELFF. The CDR3 DNA reads TGTGCCAGCTTTCACACCGGGGAGCTGTTTTTT.

This chain uses TRBV4-3 with TRBJ2-1, with a possible D match to TRBD2 (5 bases). Trimming pared 2 bases from V and 1 base from J, leaving 12 bases between. CDR1 and CDR2 (germline): LGHNA, YSLEER. The CDR3 is 16 residues long. CDR3 protein: CASSQLEGGSYNEQFF. The CDR3 bases are TGCGCCAGCAGCCAATTAGAGGGCGGATCCTACAATGAGCAGTTCTTC.

This sequence joins TRBV2 and TRBJ1-5, with D possibly TRBD1 on 5 matching bases. V was pared by 4 bases and J by 6 bases, with 10 bases between. Germline-derived CDR1 and CDR2 are SNHLY and FYNNEI. CDR3 length: 13 amino acids. CDR3 in amino acids: CASSGGDFQPQHF. In DNA, the CDR3 is TGTGCCAGCAGTGGAGGGGACTTTCAGCCCCAGCATTTT. The full variable domain, its missing parts supplied by reference TRBV2 and TRBJ1-5, is EPEVTQTPSHQVTQMGQEVILRCVPISNHLYFYWYRQILGQKVEFLVSFYNNEISEKSEIFDDQFSVERPDGSNFTLKIRSTKLEDSAMYFCASSGGDFQPQHFGDGTRLSIL.

Comment on this clone: Other DNA sequences within the sample encode an identical CDR3. The chain recombines TRBV19 with TRBJ2-7, with no clear D. The CDR3 is made up of 12 amino acids. From germline, CDR1 is LNHDA and CDR2 SQIVND (reference sequence). V was trimmed by 1 base and J by 4 bases, leaving 5 bases between them. This CDR3 is CASSIGGYEQYF. The DNA for the CDR3 is TGTGCCAGTAGTATAGGCGGTTACGAGCAGTACTTC.

V gene TRBV4-1 combines with J gene TRBJ2-3; 9 bases line up with TRBD2. Germline trimming cut 4 bases from V and 2 bases from J; bases unmatched to any gene: 4. CDR3 length: 15 residues. CDR1 is MGHRA, CDR2 YSYEKL, per germline. CDR3 nucleotides: TGCGCCAGCAGCCCCCTAGCGGGAACCACAGATACGCAGTATTTT. Residues: CASSPLAGTTDTQYF.

Here the CDR3 DNA reads TGCGCCAGCAGTGACCAGGGGGCTTACGAGCAGTACTTC. The encoded protein is CASSDQGAYEQYF. V and J are TRBV10-1 and TRBJ2-7, with 8 bases matching TRBD1. Trimming at V came to 3 bases and at J to 4 bases, leaving 2 bases not matched to a gene. The germline V gene encodes CDR1 WNHNN and CDR2 SYGVQD (reference sequence). This CDR3 has 13 residues.

J is TRBJ2-1 and V is TRBV5-1; unclear D gene. V was clipped by 0 bases and J by 5 bases, with 12 bases between them. From germline, CDR1 is SGHRS and CDR2 YFSETQ. CDR3 length: 15 residues. The CDR3 is CASSLGLELNNEQFF. The CDR3 DNA reads TGCGCCAGCAGCTTGGGACTGGAACTAAACAATGAGCAGTTCTTC.

The gene calls are TRBV19 and TRBJ2-7; the D call may be TRBD1 or TRBD2 (5 bases each). The CDR3 runs 15 residues. Germline V CDR1 and CDR2: LNHDA, SQIVND (reference sequence). The germline V and J ends were trimmed by 3 bases and 0 bases, with 12 bases remaining between them. CDR3 in amino acids: CASSMQEGTSYEQYF. The CDR3 bases are TGTGCCAGTAGTATGCAAGAGGGGACCTCCTACGAGCAGTACTTC.

This clone was seen only once. The V call is TRBV6-6, the J call TRBJ2-5; a weak D match, TRBD2 (6 bases). This CDR3 spans 15 amino acids. Germline V gene data show CDR1 as MNHNY and CDR2 as SVGAGI (reference sequence). V was cut by 4 bases and J by 4 bases, with 16 bases left in between. The CDR3 DNA follows: TGTGCCAGCAGTTTCGAAGGAGGGACCGGAGAGACCCAGTACTTC. It translates to CASSFEGGTGETQYF.

As to this clone: Within the sample, other DNA sequences also encode this same CDR3. The chain recombines TRBV10-2 with TRBJ1-1; D is unresolved. From germline, CDR1 is WSHSY and CDR2 SAAADI. Trimming pared 0 bases from V and 2 bases from J, leaving 7 bases between. CDR3 size: 14 residues. Here the CDR3 reads CASSESRGNTEAFF. The CDR3, as DNA: TGCGCCAGCAGTGAGTCGAGAGGAAACACTGAAGCTTTCTTT.

V and J are TRBV15 and TRBJ2-1, with TRBD1 matching 7 bases. Unmatched junction bases numbered 9, after V lost 1 base and J lost 6 bases. The CDR3 covers 16 residues. The germline V gene has CDR1 LNHNV and CDR2 YYDKDF (reference sequence). DNA for the CDR3: TGTGCCACCAGCAGAGTTAGGGGGCCCTGGGGCAATGAGCAGTTCTTC. Translation: CATSRVRGPWGNEQFF.

V gene TRBV5-1 combines with J gene TRBJ1-1; D perhaps matches TRBD1 (6 bases). V lost 0 bases and J lost 5, with 11 bases in between. The CDR3 sequence is 14 residues long. Germline values: CDR1 SGHRS, CDR2 YFSETQ. CDR3 bases: TGCGCCAGCAGCTTGGCGGGGGCTGAAACTGAAGCTTTCTTT. This codes for CASSLAGAETEAFF. Together with reference TRBV5-1 and TRBJ1-1, the CDR3 gives the full variable domain: KAGVTQTPRYLIKTRGQQVTLSCSPISGHRSVSWYQQTPGQGLQFLFEYFSETQRNKGNFPGRFSGRQFSNSRSEMNVSTLELGDSALYLCASSLAGAETEAFFGQGTRLTVV.

The V and J genes are TRBV5-6 and TRBJ2-1; 12 bases match TRBD2. J was trimmed by 6 bases and V by 6 bases; bases with no gene match: 4. Per the germline V gene, CDR1 is SGHDT and CDR2 is YYEEEE. The CDR3 contains 14 residues. CDR3 in amino acids: CASKLAGGINEQFF. The CDR3 DNA reads as TGTGCCAGCAAACTAGCGGGGGGAATCAATGAGCAGTTCTTC.

This clone came up once. The chain joins TRBV11-2 to TRBJ2-7; the D gene is possibly TRBD2 (6 bases). Trimming removed 6 bases at V and 0 bases at J, with 21 bases between. The germline CDR1 and CDR2 sequences are SGHAT and FQNNGV. The CDR3 loop spans 17 amino acids. This CDR3 is CASRRNPWRAPSYEQYF. In nucleotides, the CDR3 is TGTGCCAGCAGGCGTAACCCCTGGAGGGCGCCCTCCTACGAGCAGTACTTC.

The J gene is TRBJ2-1, the V gene TRBV7-2, with 8 bases identical to TRBD2. Germline V CDR1 and CDR2: SGHTA, FQGNSA. With V trimmed by 4 bases and J by 1 base, 6 bases remained unmatched. This CDR3 region has 16 residues. The CDR3 DNA is TGTGCCAGCAGCTGGACGGGAGGGAAATCCTACAATGAGCAGTTCTTC. It yields the protein CASSWTGGKSYNEQFF.

CDR3 amino acids: CASRRRILAGANTGELFF. The CDR3 region has the DNA TGTGCCAGCAGGAGGAGAATACTAGCGGGGGCGAACACCGGGGAGCTGTTTTTT. This chain uses TRBV2 with TRBJ2-2; 11 bases match TRBD2. Germline-derived CDR1 and CDR2 are SNHLY and FYNNEI. V was pared by 6 bases and J by 0 bases, with 9 bases of the junction left unmatched. The CDR3 covers 18 residues.